This T cell receptor beta chain came from a study of post-analysis software for immune sequencing data. Overall study context: Progressive-relapsing, secondary progressive and relapsing-remitting multiple sclerosis were among the disease courses included.

Findings of the study overall: Patients used roughly five TRBV segments, including TRBV5-6, TRBV5-1 and TRBV20-1, more often than controls. Relative to controls, patients with multiple sclerosis showed significantly lower normalized Chao1 diversity.

Prepared libraries of TCR beta cDNA carried unique molecular identifiers. TCRdb reanalysed the PCR reads using MiXCR and keeps one entry per CDR3 protein. The sample contains 430,000 or so distinct CDR3 sequences, less than 40% of which appear only once. Remarks on this clonotype: Antigen specificity is unknown.

Germline V lookup: CDR1 SQVTM, CDR2 ANQGSEA. This CDR3 region has 16 residues. V lost 3 bases and J lost 5, with 20 bases in between. Sequenced input: blood. The sequence was collected from a girl under 10 years old with multiple sclerosis. This chain connects TRBV29-1 to TRBJ2-1; D could derive from TRBD1 or TRBD2 (5 bases each). CDR3 residues: CSVEFGTGTPDNEQFF. The CDR3, as DNA: TGCAGCGTTGAGTTTGGGACCGGGACCCCAGACAATGAGCAGTTCTTC.